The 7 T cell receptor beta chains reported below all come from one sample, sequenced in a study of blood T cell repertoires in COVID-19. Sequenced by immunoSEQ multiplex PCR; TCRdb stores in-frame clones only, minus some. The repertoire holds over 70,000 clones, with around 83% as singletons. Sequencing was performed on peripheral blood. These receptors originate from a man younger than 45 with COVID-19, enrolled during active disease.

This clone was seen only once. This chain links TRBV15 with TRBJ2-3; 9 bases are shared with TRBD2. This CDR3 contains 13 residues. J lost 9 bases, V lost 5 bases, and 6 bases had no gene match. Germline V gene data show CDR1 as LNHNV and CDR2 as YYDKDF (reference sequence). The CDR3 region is CATSGVAGETQYF. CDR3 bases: TGTGCCACCAGCGGGGTAGCGGGAGAGACGCAGTATTTT.

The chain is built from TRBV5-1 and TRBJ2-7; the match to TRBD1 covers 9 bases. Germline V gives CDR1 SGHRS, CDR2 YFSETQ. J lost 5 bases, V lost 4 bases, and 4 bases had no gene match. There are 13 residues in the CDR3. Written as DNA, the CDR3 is TGCGCCAGCAGCCGGGACAGGGTCCACGAGCAGTACTTC. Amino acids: CASSRDRVHEQYF.

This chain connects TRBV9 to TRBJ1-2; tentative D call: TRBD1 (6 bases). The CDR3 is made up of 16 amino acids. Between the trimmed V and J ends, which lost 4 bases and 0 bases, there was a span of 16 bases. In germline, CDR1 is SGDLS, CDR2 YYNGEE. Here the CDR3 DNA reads TGTGCCAGCAGCTCACGGACAGACCCAGCTAACTATGGCTACACCTTC. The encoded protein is CASSSRTDPANYGYTF.

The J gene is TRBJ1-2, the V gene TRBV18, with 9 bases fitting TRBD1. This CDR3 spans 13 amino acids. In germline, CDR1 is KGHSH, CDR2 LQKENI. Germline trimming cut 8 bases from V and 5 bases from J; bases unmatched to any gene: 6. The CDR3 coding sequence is TGTGCCAGCGAAGGGGACAGGGCGTATGGCTACACCTTC. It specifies CASEGDRAYGYTF.

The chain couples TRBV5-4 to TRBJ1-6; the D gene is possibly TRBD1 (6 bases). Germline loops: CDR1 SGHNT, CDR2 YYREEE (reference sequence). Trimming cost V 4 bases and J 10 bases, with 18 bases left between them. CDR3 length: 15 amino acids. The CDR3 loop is CASSPLPGEGSPLHF. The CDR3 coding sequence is TGTGCCAGCAGCCCCCTCCCAGGGGAAGGGTCACCCCTCCACTTT.

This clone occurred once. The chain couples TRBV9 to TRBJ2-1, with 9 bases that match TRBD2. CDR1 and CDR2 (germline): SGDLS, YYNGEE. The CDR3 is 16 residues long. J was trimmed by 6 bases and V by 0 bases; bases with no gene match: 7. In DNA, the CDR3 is TGTGCCAGCAGCGTAGGAAGGTTAGCGGGAGCCAATGAGCAGTTCTTC. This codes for CASSVGRLAGANEQFF.

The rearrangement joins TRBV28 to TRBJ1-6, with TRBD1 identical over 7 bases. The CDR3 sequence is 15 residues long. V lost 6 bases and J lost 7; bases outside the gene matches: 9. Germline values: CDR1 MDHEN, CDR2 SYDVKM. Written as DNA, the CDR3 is TGTGCCAGCAGGCCGACAGGGTCCTCGAATTCACCCCTCCACTTT. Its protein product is CASRPTGSSNSPLHF.